This TCR beta chain was found in a study of cytomegalovirus exposure and HLA in healthy donors. A note on this clone: Its antigen remains unknown.

Whole-study findings and limits: Earlier analysis looked at TCR beta V segments, and most were productive about 90% or about 30% of the time. Testing in vitro showed three CMV-associated chains specific for CMV antigens.

Primers: 60 Vbeta forward and 13 Jbeta reverse. The assay was immunoSEQ multiplex PCR, and TCRdb's table has in-frame clones only and misses some. The top ten hold over 5% of the sample, which has 100,000 or so clones, over 75% seen once. Germline loops: CDR1 SGHTA, CDR2 FQGTGA. Trimming at V came to 4 bases and at J to 5 bases, leaving 7 bases not matched to a gene. The CDR3 sequence is 14 residues long. The chain is built from TRBV7-3 and TRBJ2-5; 7 bases are a match to TRBD2. The sequence was collected from a man aged 40-55 years in good health and CMV-seropositive. Input material: PBMCs. CDR3 protein: CASSSGTTTETQYF. In DNA, the CDR3 is TGTGCCAGCAGCTCTGGGACTACTACTGAGACCCAGTACTTC.